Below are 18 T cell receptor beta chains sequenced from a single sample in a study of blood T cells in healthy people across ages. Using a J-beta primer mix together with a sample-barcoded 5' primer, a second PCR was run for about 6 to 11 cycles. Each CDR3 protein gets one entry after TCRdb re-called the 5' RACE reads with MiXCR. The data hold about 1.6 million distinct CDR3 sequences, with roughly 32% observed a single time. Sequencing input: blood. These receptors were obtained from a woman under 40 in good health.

For the CDR3, the DNA is TGCAGTGCTAGTATCGGGACTCGTAATACGCAGTATTTT. Its translation is CSASIGTRNTQYF. V is TRBV20-1 and J is TRBJ2-3, with TRBD2 as a possible D gene (6 bases). The CDR3 totals 13 residues. CDR1 and CDR2 (germline): DFQATT, SNEGSKA (reference sequence). Between the trimmed V and J ends, which lost 3 bases and 7 bases, there was a span of 14 bases.

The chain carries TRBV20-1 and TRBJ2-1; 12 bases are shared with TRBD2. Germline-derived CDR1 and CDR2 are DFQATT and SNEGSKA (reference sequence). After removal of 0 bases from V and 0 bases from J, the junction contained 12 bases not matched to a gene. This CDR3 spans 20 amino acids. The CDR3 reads CSARDRGLAGGLSSYNEQFF. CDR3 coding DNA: TGCAGTGCTAGAGATCGGGGGCTAGCGGGGGGGCTAAGCTCCTACAATGAGCAGTTCTTC.

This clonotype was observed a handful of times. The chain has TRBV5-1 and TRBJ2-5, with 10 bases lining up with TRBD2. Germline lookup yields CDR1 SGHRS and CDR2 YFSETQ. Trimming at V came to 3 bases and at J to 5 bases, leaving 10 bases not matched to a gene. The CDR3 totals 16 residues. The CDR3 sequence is CASSWRLAGVGETQYF. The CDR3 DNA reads TGCGCCAGCAGCTGGCGGCTAGCGGGAGTCGGGGAGACCCAGTACTTC. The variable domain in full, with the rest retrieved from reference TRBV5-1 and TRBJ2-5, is KAGVTQTPRYLIKTRGQQVTLSCSPISGHRSVSWYQQTPGQGLQFLFEYFSETQRNKGNFPGRFSGRQFSNSRSEMNVSTLELGDSALYLCASSWRLAGVGETQYFGPGTRLLVL.

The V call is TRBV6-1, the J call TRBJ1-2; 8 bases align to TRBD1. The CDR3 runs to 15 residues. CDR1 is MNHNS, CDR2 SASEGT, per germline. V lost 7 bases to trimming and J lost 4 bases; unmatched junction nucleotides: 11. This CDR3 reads CASKEGQAEFYGYTF. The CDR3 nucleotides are TGTGCCAGCAAAGAGGGACAGGCGGAGTTCTATGGCTACACCTTC.

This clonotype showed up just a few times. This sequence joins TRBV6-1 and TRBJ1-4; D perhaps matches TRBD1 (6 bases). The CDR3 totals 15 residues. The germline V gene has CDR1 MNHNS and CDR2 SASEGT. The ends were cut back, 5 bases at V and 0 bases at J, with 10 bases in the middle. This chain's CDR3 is CASSRRTATNEKLFF. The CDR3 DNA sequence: TGTGCCAGCAGTCGGAGGACAGCAACTAATGAAAAACTGTTTTTT.

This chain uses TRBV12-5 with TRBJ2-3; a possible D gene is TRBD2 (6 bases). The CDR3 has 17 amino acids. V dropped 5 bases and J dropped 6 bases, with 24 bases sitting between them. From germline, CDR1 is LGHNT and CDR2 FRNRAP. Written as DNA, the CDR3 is TGTGCTAGTGGTCTGACCCCGGGAGCCCTCCCGGGGGATACGCAGTATTTT. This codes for CASGLTPGALPGDTQYF.

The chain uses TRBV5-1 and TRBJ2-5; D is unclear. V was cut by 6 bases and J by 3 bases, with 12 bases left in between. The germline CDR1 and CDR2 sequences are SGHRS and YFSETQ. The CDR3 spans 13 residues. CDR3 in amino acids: CASNLQREETQYF. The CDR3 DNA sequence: TGCGCCAGCAACCTACAGAGAGAAGAGACCCAGTACTTC.

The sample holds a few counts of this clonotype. CDR3 sequence reads: CASSLKSSSGSYEQYF. The DNA of the CDR3 is TGCGCCAGCAGCTTGAAGTCGTCTAGCGGCTCCTACGAGCAGTACTTC. The chain uses TRBV5-1 and TRBJ2-7; the match to TRBD2 covers 7 bases. V dropped 1 base and J dropped 0; count of bases not matched to a gene: 7. The CDR3 covers 16 residues. CDR1 and CDR2 from the germline V gene are SGHRS and YFSETQ.

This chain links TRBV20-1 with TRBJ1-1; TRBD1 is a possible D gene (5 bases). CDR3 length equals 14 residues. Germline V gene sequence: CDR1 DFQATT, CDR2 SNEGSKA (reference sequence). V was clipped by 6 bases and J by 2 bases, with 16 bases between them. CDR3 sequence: CSAPREGYNTEAFF. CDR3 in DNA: TGCAGTGCCCCGAGGGAGGGGTATAACACTGAAGCTTTCTTT.

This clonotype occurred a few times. This chain's CDR3 is CASSLERSRPPDTQYF. The CDR3 DNA sequence: TGCGCCAGCAGCCTAGAAAGGTCGCGGCCGCCGGATACGCAGTATTTT. The chain recombines TRBV4-1 with TRBJ2-3, with D unresolved. CDR3 length equals 16 residues. With 4 bases removed from V and 6 bases from J, the gap between germline ends came to 20 bases. The V gene's germline CDR1 is MGHRA and CDR2 YSYEKL.

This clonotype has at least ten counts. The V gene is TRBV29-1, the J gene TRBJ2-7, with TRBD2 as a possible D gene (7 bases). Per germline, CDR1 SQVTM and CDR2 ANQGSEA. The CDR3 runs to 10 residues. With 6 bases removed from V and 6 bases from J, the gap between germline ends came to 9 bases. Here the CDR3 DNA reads TGCAGCGTGGGGGGGCTCGAGCAGTACTTC. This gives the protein CSVGGLEQYF.

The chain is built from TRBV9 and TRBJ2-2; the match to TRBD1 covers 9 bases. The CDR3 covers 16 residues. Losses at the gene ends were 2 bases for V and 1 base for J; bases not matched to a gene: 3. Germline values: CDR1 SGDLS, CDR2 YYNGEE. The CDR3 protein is CASSVSGQGNTGELFF. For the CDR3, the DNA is TGTGCCAGCAGCGTGTCGGGACAGGGGAACACCGGGGAGCTGTTTTTT.

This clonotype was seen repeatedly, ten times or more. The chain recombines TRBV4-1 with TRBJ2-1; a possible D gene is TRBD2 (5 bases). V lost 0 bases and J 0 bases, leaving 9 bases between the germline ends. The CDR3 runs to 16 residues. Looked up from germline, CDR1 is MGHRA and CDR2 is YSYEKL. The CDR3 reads CASSQEGLASYNEQFF. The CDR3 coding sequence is TGCGCCAGCAGCCAAGAAGGGCTAGCCTCCTACAATGAGCAGTTCTTC.

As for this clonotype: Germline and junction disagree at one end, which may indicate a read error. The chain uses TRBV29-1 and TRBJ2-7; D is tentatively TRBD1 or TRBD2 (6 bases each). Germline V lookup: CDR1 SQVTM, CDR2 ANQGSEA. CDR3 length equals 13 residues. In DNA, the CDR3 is TGCGGCGTTGAATTGGGGGGCCGCGGCGAGCAGTACTTC. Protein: CGVELGGRGEQYF.

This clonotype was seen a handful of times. CDR3 coding DNA: TGTGCCAGCTCACCGGGAGGGGCGCGTAACCACGAGCAGTACTTC. Translating gives CASSPGGARNHEQYF. The chain is built from TRBV18 and TRBJ2-4, with 7 bases aligning to TRBD2. The DNA end is a closer match to TRBJ2-7, so the J assignment may be wrong. Germline CDR1 reads KGHSH; CDR2 reads LQKENI. CDR3 length: 15 amino acids.

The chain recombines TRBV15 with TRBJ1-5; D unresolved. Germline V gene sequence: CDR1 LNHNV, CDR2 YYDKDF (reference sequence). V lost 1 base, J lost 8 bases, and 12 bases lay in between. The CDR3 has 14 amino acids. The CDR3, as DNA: TGTGCCACCAGCAGAGCGGGAGGGTTAAAGCCCCAGCATTTT. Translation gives CATSRAGGLKPQHF.

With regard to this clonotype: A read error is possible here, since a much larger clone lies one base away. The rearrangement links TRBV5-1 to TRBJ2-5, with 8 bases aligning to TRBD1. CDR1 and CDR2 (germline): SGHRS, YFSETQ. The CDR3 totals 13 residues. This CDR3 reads CASNLDRVETQYF. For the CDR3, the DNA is TGCGCCAGCAACTTGGACAGGGTAGAGACCCAGTACTTC.

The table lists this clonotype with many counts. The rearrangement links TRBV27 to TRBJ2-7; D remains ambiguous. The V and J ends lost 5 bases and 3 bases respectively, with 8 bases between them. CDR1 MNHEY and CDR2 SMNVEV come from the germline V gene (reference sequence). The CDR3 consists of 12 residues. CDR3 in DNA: TGTGCCAGCAGTACCGGTGGCTACGAGCAGTACTTC. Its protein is CASSTGGYEQYF.